This TCR beta chain was profiled in a study of blood T cell repertoires in COVID-19. Study context: Material from acute and convalescent COVID-19 was sourced from the United States, Italy and Spain. Sample material is recorded as cDNA or gDNA derived from T cells, B-cell-depleted T cells, or PBMCs.

The CDR3 has 13 residues. Trimming removed 5 bases from V and 8 bases from J, with 15 bases in between. Germline V CDR1 and CDR2: LNHDA, SQIVND (reference sequence). Methods used by the authors: Reference gene primer amplification gave nucleated cell count estimates. TCRdb's copy holds only in-frame clones and misses some; the assay was immunoSEQ multiplex PCR. Clone size and V and J calls were adopted from that table, with D and trimming inferred from the DNA. In the table there are 200,000 or so clones, about 80% of which are singletons. Sequencing was done on a sample of peripheral blood. This chain joins TRBV19 and TRBJ1-2; unclear D gene. This TCR was sampled from a human donor with acute or convalescent COVID-19. The donor label of this sample is uncertain. DNA of the CDR3: TGTGCCAGTAGTCCTCGCCGGGTTGAAGGCTACACCTTC. Translated, it gives CASSPRRVEGYTF.